Following are 24 T cell receptor beta chains from one sample sequenced in a study of T cell repertoires in cytomegalovirus infection. The antigens for these receptors are not known. TCRdb recomputed calls from the reads with MiXCR, one row per CDR3 protein. The data show hundreds of thousands of distinct CDR3 sequences, 32% seen once. Sequenced here: cultured CD8+ T cells from PBMCs, sampled from culture after CMV antigen stimulation. These receptors were taken from a human donor in good health (CMV status not recorded). Some clones in this sample may be carry-over from other donors' samples.

There are many counts of this clonotype. This chain connects TRBV7-2 to TRBJ1-5, with TRBD1 matching over 12 bases. The CDR3 consists of 15 residues. Germline CDR1 and CDR2: SGHTA and FQGNSA. After removal of 5 bases from V and 4 bases from J, the junction contained 3 bases not matched to a gene. CDR3 sequence: CASSRDRGRNQPQHF. The CDR3 region has the DNA TGTGCCAGCAGCAGGGACAGGGGGCGTAATCAGCCCCAGCATTTT.

The chain links TRBV7-9 to TRBJ2-5; D not resolved. Between the trimmed V and J ends, which lost 8 bases and 0 bases, there was a span of 16 bases. Germline loops: CDR1 SEHNR, CDR2 FQNEAQ (reference sequence). The length of the CDR3 is 15 residues. The CDR3 region is CASATGRVYQETQYF. CDR3 bases: TGTGCCAGCGCTACCGGAAGAGTGTACCAAGAGACCCAGTACTTC.

The V call is TRBV6-5, the J call TRBJ1-5, with D possibly matching TRBD1 (5 bases). Trimming cost V 0 bases and J 11 bases, with 20 bases left between them. The CDR3 consists of 16 residues. From germline, CDR1 is MNHEY and CDR2 SVGAGI. CDR3 nucleotides: TGTGCCAGCAGTTACTCGCTACAGGAGGCCCGATGGTCCCAGCATTTT. As protein: CASSYSLQEARWSQHF.

The J gene is TRBJ2-5, the V gene TRBV2, with D possibly being TRBD1 (5 bases). The CDR3 length is 13 residues. V lost 0 bases, J lost 4 bases, and 6 bases lay in between. Germline loops: CDR1 SNHLY, CDR2 FYNNEI. CDR3 protein: CASSEATGETQYF. CDR3 DNA: TGTGCCAGCAGTGAAGCAACAGGAGAGACCCAGTACTTC.

This clonotype was observed many times. The chain links TRBV10-3 to TRBJ2-5; tentative D call: TRBD2 (6 bases). CDR1 and CDR2 (germline): ENHRY, SYGVKD. V lost 3 bases, J lost 0 bases, and 11 bases lay in between. The CDR3 length is 15 residues. CDR3 sequence reads: CAISDGGANQETQYF. The CDR3, as DNA: TGTGCCATCAGTGACGGCGGGGCGAACCAAGAGACCCAGTACTTC.

This clonotype was recorded once. Germline is not matched at one junction end, which may reflect a read error. The chain combines TRBV5-1 with TRBJ2-3; D is undetermined. The CDR3 spans 14 residues. In germline, CDR1 is SGHRS, CDR2 YFSETQ. The chain's CDR3 is CANSLQKSTDTQYF. For the CDR3, the DNA is TGCGCCAACAGCTTACAGAAAAGCACAGATACGCAGTATTTT. Full variable domain (rest looked up from reference TRBV5-1 and TRBJ2-3): KAGVTQTPRYLIKTRGQQVTLSCSPISGHRSVSWYQQTPGQGLQFLFEYFSETQRNKGNFPGRFSGRQFSNSRSEMNVSTLELGDSALYLCANSLQKSTDTQYFGPGTRLTVL.

This chain links TRBV20-1 with TRBJ1-5; no definite D call. Germline V gene data show CDR1 as DFQATT and CDR2 as SNEGSKA (reference sequence). This CDR3 comprises 15 residues. Trimming cost V 3 bases and J 0 bases, with 12 bases left between them. The DNA for the CDR3 is TGCAGTGCTAGTAGGGCAAGGAGTAGCAATCAGCCCCAGCATTTT. Residues: CSASRARSSNQPQHF.

This clonotype was seen more than once but under ten times. CDR3 protein: CASSPGPLLGETQYF. CDR3 nucleotides: TGTGCCAGCTCACCGGGACCACTCCTCGGGGAGACCCAGTACTTC. The rearrangement links TRBV18 to TRBJ2-5; possibly TRBD1 or TRBD2 for D (5 bases each). The CDR3 consists of 15 residues. V was shortened by 3 bases and J by 5 bases, with 16 bases between the two germline ends. The germline V gene encodes CDR1 KGHSH and CDR2 LQKENI.

This clonotype was seen a single time. V gene TRBV5-6 combines with J gene TRBJ2-1; D is possibly TRBD2 (6 bases). Trimming took off 2 bases at V and 7 bases at J, with 13 bases between the two ends. Germline CDR1 SGHDT, CDR2 YYEEEE. The CDR3 consists of 14 residues. The CDR3 loop is CASSFIIRENEQFF. In DNA, the CDR3 is TGTGCCAGCAGCTTCATCATTCGGGAGAATGAGCAGTTCTTC.

The chain recombines TRBV4-1 with TRBJ2-2; D may be TRBD1 or TRBD2 (6 bases each). This CDR3 contains 15 residues. The ends were cut back, 1 base at V and 6 bases at J, with 12 bases in the middle. Germline V gene data show CDR1 as MGHRA and CDR2 as YSYEKL. DNA of the CDR3: TGCGCCAGCAGCCAAGTCTCGGGGGCGGCCGGGGAGCTGTTTTTT. It is translated as CASSQVSGAAGELFF.

The chain links TRBV20-1 to TRBJ1-2, with unresolved D. Germline lookup yields CDR1 DFQATT and CDR2 SNEGSKA (reference sequence). V was clipped by 0 bases and J by 2 bases, with 7 bases between them. This CDR3 is built from 13 residues. The CDR3 sequence is CSARDQENYGYTF. The CDR3 nucleotides read TGCAGTGCTAGAGACCAAGAGAACTATGGCTACACCTTC.

This clonotype was seen a few times. The rearrangement links TRBV27 to TRBJ2-5; 11 bases line up with TRBD1. Germline lookup yields CDR1 MNHEY and CDR2 SMNVEV (reference sequence). J lost 5 bases, V lost 3 bases, and 8 bases had no gene match. The CDR3 loop spans 16 amino acids. The CDR3: CASSFIGTGGLETQYF. The CDR3 nucleotides are TGTGCCAGCAGTTTTATCGGGACAGGGGGTCTGGAGACCCAGTACTTC.

The chain is built from TRBV29-1 and TRBJ2-2, with TRBD1 matching 7 bases. The CDR3 runs to 13 residues. Germline CDR1 is SQVTM and CDR2 is ANQGSEA. V gave up 5 bases and J gave up 5 bases; unmatched junction bases: 5. This CDR3 is CSVRQGMTGELFF. CDR3 DNA: TGCAGCGTTCGACAGGGTATGACCGGGGAGCTGTTTTTT.

This clonotype has only a few counts. The V and J genes are TRBV18 and TRBJ2-1, with 8 bases matching TRBD1. V lost 1 base and J lost 0; bases outside the gene matches: 2. There are 16 residues in the CDR3. From germline, CDR1 is KGHSH and CDR2 LQKENI. CDR3: CASSPHGTGSYNEQFF. The CDR3 coding sequence is TGTGCCAGCTCACCACACGGGACAGGCTCCTACAATGAGCAGTTCTTC.

Comments on this clonotype: One end of the junction does not line up with germline, which may come from a read error. V gene TRBV4-1 combines with J gene TRBJ1-5, with D maybe TRBD1 (6 bases). There are 17 residues in the CDR3. Germline loops: CDR1 MGHRA, CDR2 YSYEKL. The CDR3 is CVSSQGIAQGRRQPQHF. The CDR3 nucleotides read TGCGTCAGCAGCCAAGGGATCGCTCAGGGGAGGCGCCAGCCCCAGCATTTT.

The chain's CDR3 is CASSQLQEKNIQYF. In DNA, the CDR3 is TGTGCCAGCAGCCAGTTACAGGAGAAAAACATTCAGTACTTC. J is TRBJ2-4 and V is TRBV3-1, with D possibly TRBD1 on 5 matching bases. The V end was cut by 3 bases, the J end by 4 bases, with 10 bases between. The CDR3 has 14 amino acids. The germline V gene has CDR1 LGHDT and CDR2 YNNKEL (reference sequence). The variable domain in full, with the rest retrieved from reference TRBV3-1 and TRBJ2-4, is DTAVSQTPKYLVTQMGNDKSIKCEQNLGHDTMYWYKQDSKKFLKIMFSYNNKELIINETVPNRFSPKSPDKAHLNLHINSLELGDSAVYFCASSQLQEKNIQYFGAGTRLSVL.

Only a few counts were recorded for this clonotype. J is TRBJ1-2 and V is TRBV5-4; 7 positions agree with TRBD1. V lost 7 bases and J lost 1; bases outside the gene matches: 7. The CDR3 loop spans 14 amino acids. Looked up from germline, CDR1 is SGHNT and CDR2 is YYREEE (reference sequence). Written as DNA, the CDR3 is TGTGCCAGCTCCCAGGACAGGAGTAACTATGGCTACACCTTC. It encodes CASSQDRSNYGYTF.

V gene TRBV13 combines with J gene TRBJ1-5, with D tentatively TRBD1 (6 bases). The V gene's germline CDR1 is PRHDT and CDR2 FYEKMQ (reference sequence). The CDR3 is 12 amino acids. The V end lost 1 base, the J end lost 13 bases, and 11 bases lay between the germline ends. The CDR3 nucleotides are TGTGCCAGCAGCTTAGAGGGGGGCCTACAGCATTTT. It is translated as CASSLEGGLQHF.

This clonotype was observed a few times. This chain uses TRBV7-9 with TRBJ1-1, with D hard to call. Germline V gives CDR1 SEHNR, CDR2 FQNEAQ (reference sequence). With 6 bases removed from V and 8 bases from J, the gap between germline ends came to 10 bases. The CDR3 runs to 11 residues. The CDR3 spells CASSFMEEAFF. CDR3 bases: TGTGCCAGCAGTTTTATGGAAGAAGCTTTCTTT.

J is TRBJ1-6 and V is TRBV6-6; D is possibly TRBD1 (6 bases). Trimming took off 5 bases at V and 1 base at J, with 9 bases between the two ends. The germline V gene encodes CDR1 MNHNY and CDR2 SVGAGI (reference sequence). The CDR3 length is 15 residues. This chain's CDR3 is CASSIQGSYNSPLHF. In nucleotides, the CDR3 is TGTGCCAGCAGTATACAGGGATCCTATAATTCACCCCTCCACTTT.

V usage is TRBV2 and J usage is TRBJ2-7, with 7 bases aligning to TRBD2. Germline-derived CDR1 and CDR2 are SNHLY and FYNNEI. V lost 0 bases to trimming and J lost 2 bases; unmatched junction nucleotides: 7. The CDR3 is 16 residues long. In nucleotides, the CDR3 is TGTGCCAGCAGTGAAGCGTGGGAGGGGACCGCCTACGAGCAGTACTTC. This encodes CASSEAWEGTAYEQYF.

The CDR3 nucleotides read TGTGCCAGCAGTAATGAGGGTTTCCACTATGGCTACACCTTC. It translates to CASSNEGFHYGYTF. The rearrangement links TRBV2 to TRBJ1-2; no clear D gene. Trimming left V 5 bases short and J 3 bases short, with 13 bases between. The CDR3 is 14 residues long. Germline assignment: CDR1 SNHLY and CDR2 FYNNEI.

This clonotype showed up many times. V and J are TRBV12-3 or TRBV12-4 and TRBJ2-7; a weak D match, TRBD2 (5 bases). V lost 5 bases and J lost 2, with 10 bases in between. The CDR3 loop spans 13 amino acids. The CDR3 DNA reads TGTGCCAGCAGTCCCGCGGGTCCCTACGAGCAGTACTTC. It is translated as CASSPAGPYEQYF.

This clonotype occurred many times. The chain combines TRBV7-8 with TRBJ1-5; D is uncertain. The V end was cut by 1 base, the J end by 0 bases, with 7 bases between. Germline CDR1 is SGHVS and CDR2 is FQNEAQ. The CDR3 extends over 15 amino acids. The CDR3 nucleotides are TGTGCCAGCAGCTTAGTCCTCGGTAGCAATCAGCCCCAGCATTTT. Its translation is CASSLVLGSNQPQHF. Full variable domain (remainder filled in from reference TRBV7-8 and TRBJ1-5): GAGVSQSPRYKVAKRGQDVALRCDPISGHVSLFWYQQALGQGPEFLTYFQNEAQLDKSGLPSDRFFAERPEGSVSTLKIQRTQQEDSAVYLCASSLVLGSNQPQHFGDGTRLSIL.